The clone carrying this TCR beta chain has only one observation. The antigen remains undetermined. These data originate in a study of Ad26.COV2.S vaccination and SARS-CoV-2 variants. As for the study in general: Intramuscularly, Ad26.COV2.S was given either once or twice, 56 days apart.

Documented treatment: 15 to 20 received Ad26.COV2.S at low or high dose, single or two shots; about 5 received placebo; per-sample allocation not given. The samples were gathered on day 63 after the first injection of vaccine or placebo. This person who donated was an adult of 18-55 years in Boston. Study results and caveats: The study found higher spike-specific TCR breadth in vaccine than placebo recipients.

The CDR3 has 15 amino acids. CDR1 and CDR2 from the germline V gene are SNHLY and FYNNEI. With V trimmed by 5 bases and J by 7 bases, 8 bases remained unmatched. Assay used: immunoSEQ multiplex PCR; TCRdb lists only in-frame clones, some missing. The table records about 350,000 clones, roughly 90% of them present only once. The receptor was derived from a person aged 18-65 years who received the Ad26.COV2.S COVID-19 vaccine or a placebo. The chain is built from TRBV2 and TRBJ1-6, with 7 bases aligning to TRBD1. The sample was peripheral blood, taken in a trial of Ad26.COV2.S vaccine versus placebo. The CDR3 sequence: CASSTSTGRNSPLHF. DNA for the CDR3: TGTGCCAGCAGTACCTCGACAGGGCGCAATTCACCCCTCCACTTT.